Sequencing of this T cell receptor beta chain was carried out in a study of T cell responses to AZD1222 COVID-19 vaccine. Germline V lookup: CDR1 LNHDA, CDR2 SQIVND (reference sequence). V shed 1 base and J 8 bases; nucleotides not matched to a gene: 2. This CDR3 region has 15 residues. Only in-frame clones appear in the TCRdb table, and some are missing; sequencing was by immunoSEQ multiplex PCR. The sample lists more than 250,000 clones, 93% seen once, with less than 0.6% in the top ten. The source was peripheral blood, collected on day 0 of AZD1222 vaccination. This clonotype was obtained from an adult in good health. The chain is built from TRBV19 and TRBJ2-1; 13 positions match TRBD2. CDR3 sequence reads: CASSIGTSGRDEQFF. The CDR3 DNA is TGTGCCAGTAGTATAGGGACTAGCGGGAGAGATGAGCAGTTCTTC.